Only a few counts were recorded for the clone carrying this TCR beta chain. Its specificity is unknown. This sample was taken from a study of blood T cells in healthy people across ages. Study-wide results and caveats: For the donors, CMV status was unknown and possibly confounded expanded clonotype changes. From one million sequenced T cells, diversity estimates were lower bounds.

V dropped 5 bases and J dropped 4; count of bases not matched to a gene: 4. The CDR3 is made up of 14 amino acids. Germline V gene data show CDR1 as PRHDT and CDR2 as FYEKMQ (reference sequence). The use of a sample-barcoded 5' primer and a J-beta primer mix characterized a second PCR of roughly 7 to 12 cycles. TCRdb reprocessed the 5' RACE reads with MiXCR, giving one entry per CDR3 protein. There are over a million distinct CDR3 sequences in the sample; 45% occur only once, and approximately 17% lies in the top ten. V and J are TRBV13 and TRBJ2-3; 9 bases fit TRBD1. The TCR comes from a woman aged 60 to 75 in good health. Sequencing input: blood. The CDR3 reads CASSGTGLADTQYF. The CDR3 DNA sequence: TGTGCCAGCAGCGGGACAGGGCTGGCAGATACGCAGTATTTT. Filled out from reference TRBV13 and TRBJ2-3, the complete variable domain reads AAGVIQSPRHLIKEKRETATLKCYPIPRHDTVYWYQQGPGQDPQFLISFYEKMQSDKGSIPDRFSAQQFSDYHSELNMSSLELGDSALYFCASSGTGLADTQYFGPGTRLTVL.